Here is one T cell receptor beta chain with its context. No antigen is known for it. No much larger clonotype is one base removed from it; base qualities were not supplied. Using the deep immunoSEQ assay, multiplex PCR amplified TCR CDR3 regions from genomic DNA. For each cell subset, the extracted genomic DNA was distributed evenly across all wells of several immunoSEQ 96-well plates, and each plate served as one replicate. For sorted subsets, around 0.2 ug of genomic DNA, equivalent to some 30,000 T cell genomes, went into each replicate PCR. Purified libraries were quantified with a Qubit 3.0 fluorometer, sized on a Bioanalyzer 2100, and re-quantified with the KAPA Library Quantification kit. A separate single-read 150-cycle Illumina NextSeq 550 flow cell was used to sequence each immunoSEQ 96-well plate. In the source study's methods: The immunoSEQ output contained only junctional sequences without quality scores, so filtering could not match that applied to full-length reads. To assign V/J genes and CDR3, sequences were annotated against IMGT germline references using PyIR, a Python wrapper for IgBLAST v1.9. Reads were removed for weak V/J assignments (E-value above 1e-6), missing CDR3, stop codons, out-of-frame junctions, or ambiguous translated residues. A V3J clonotype was defined by an identical inferred V gene, J gene, and CDR3 amino acid sequence. The percentage overlap between two repertoires was calculated by dividing the number of shared unique clonotypes by the size of the smaller repertoire. Repertoire richness was assessed with RTK rarefaction, the Chao1 estimator, and Recon v2.1 estimates of unobserved clonotypes. Generation probabilities for all TCRbeta clonotypes obtained by the gDNA method from a few donors were computed using OLGA. TCRdb limited this immuneACCESS table to in-frame rearrangements with V and J called. A share of clones is missing; checked studies link under half to unresolved V genes, and the rest is unexplained. That table supplies the V and J calls and clone size; D and trimming were determined from the DNA. The sample table records 1,400,000 or so clones; just under 99% of these occur just once. About 0.35% of the sample rests with the top ten.

The donors were healthy, HIV-negative adults who had no recently reported acute infections or vaccinations. Every donor was a Caucasian adult residing in Nashville, Tennessee, USA. Magnetic negative selection was used to enrich CD4+ T cells, after which naive cells were positively selected on CD45RA and the negative fraction became the memory subset. Blood was obtained by leukapheresis, after which PBMCs were separated by Ficoll-Histopaque density gradient centrifugation and cryopreserved in liquid nitrogen vapor phase. Purity and quantity of every magnetically sorted T cell population were checked by analytical flow cytometry. From each sorted fraction, genomic DNA was isolated and quantified by UV absorbance on a Nanodrop 2000c. This sample was included in a study of shared clonotypes between healthy human individuals (dated by TCRdb to 2018 to 2021). In the study overall: The cohort included a few men and two women between 18 and 49 years of age. Blood TCR repertoires of about 5 healthy adults were deeply sequenced to estimate repertoire size and the extent of clonotype sharing between individuals. For each donor, three plates each were used for CD4 naive and CD4 memory, two plates were used for CD8 naive, and one plate was used for CD8 memory. To increase sequencing depth and limit assay-specific biases, TCR repertoire library preparation and sequencing were carried out by different laboratories using diverse techniques. Per donor, leukapheresis produced somewhere between about 0.94 and 10 billion PBMCs. Results and caveats for the whole study, not just this receptor: Across four donors, roughly 5% of naive CD4, approximately 3.5% of naive CD8, about 2.3% of memory CD4, and about 0.4% of memory CD8 clonotypes were shared. Compared with non-shared clonotypes, the clonotypes found in all four sorted-subset donors had higher generation probabilities. Sampling was limited to blood, and TCR repertoires in tissue likely differ from TCR repertoires in blood. Based on pairwise subsampling, the degree of clonotype sharing among donors was expected to be affected by sequencing depth. Naive subsets generally had larger estimated clonotype richness than memory subsets did. Because the study included only a small number of donors, the genetic and exposure-history diversity represented was limited. Rarefaction of sorted-subset datasets indicated incomplete sequencing despite the large sequencing depth.

V is cut by 0 bases and J by 4 bases, and the space between the germline ends is 7 bases. The CDR3 spans 14 residues, from the cysteine through the phenylalanine. Only the CDR3 DNA is retained, 42 bases long and in frame from the first base. The germline V gene supplies CDR1 SGHRS and CDR2 YFSETQ. This chain joins TRBV5-1 to TRBJ2-2, with the D gene not confidently named. This receptor was obtained from a man aged 25 to 40 in good health. What was sequenced was naive CD4+ T cells sorted from blood. The cell subset or site tag for this specimen amounts to: CD45RA+ positively selected. DNA sequence: TGCGCCAGCAGCTTGGGGACGGTCACCGGGGAGCTGTTTTTT. Translated, this gives CASSLGTVTGELFF.